The subject of this entry is one TCR beta chain. The antigen it recognizes is unknown. No quality values exist for individual bases; no much larger clone is one base distant. Adults with ileal or ileocolonic Crohn's disease and an indication for ileocolonic resection were eligible for inclusion. Whole ileal mucosal biopsies were stored frozen at -80°C before DNA extraction. Genomic DNA was extracted from frozen whole biopsies using a TRizol-based method and was quantified with a NanoDrop 2000 spectrophotometer. The data originate from a study of T cell repertoires in ileal Crohn's disease (dated by TCRdb to the late 2010s). Concerning the study at large: Median disease duration was around 7.9 years, and about 35% of patients were identified as active smokers at the time of surgery. Surgery was performed for a complication in all patients, with stricturing disease in approximately 60% and penetrating disease in approximately 40%. About half of the patients received postoperative therapy: 11 received thiopurines and approximately 19 received anti-TNF agents. TCR repertoire analysis was performed in a few dozen Crohn's disease patients drawn from a prospective multicentre cohort. The study was conducted in parallel with a multicentre cohort that was designed to identify predictors of early endoscopic recurrence following ileocolonic resection. Endoscopic postoperative recurrence was defined as a Rutgeerts score above i0. A total of around 150 mucosal samples from around 57 patients were sequenced, collected from several sites on the surgical specimen as well as at postoperative endoscopy. Paper-wide results and their limitations: A significantly higher proportion of clonal expansions was observed in active smokers at surgery than in non-smokers (approximately 26% vs 20%, p=0.02). Mucosal CD4 and CD8 T cells were sorted and sequenced only in a subgroup of patients, whose size was not stated. Sorted CD8 T cells carried more high-frequency clones than CD4 T cells, suggesting mucosal expansions were mainly CD8. Endoscopic recurrence was linked to a higher percentage of high-frequency clones at surgery, and recurrence occurred in every patient whose clonality exceeded 26.8% (18/57).

Around 550 nanograms of biopsy DNA per sample were submitted for commercial TCRB immunosequencing. CDR3 regions were amplified from genomic DNA by Adaptive Biotechnology using a two-step, amplification bias-controlled multiplex PCR. Primers for every V and J gene segment were used in the first PCR, and barcodes and Illumina adapters were added in the second PCR. CDR3 libraries were sequenced using an Illumina instrument. The original pipeline was this. The analysis drew on both the pipelines supplied by the vendor and custom analysis of the raw data in R/Bioconductor running R version 3.3.0. Clonality, ranging from 0 to 1, was calculated as the inverse of the normalised Shannon entropy of all productive clones. High-frequency clones were defined as the share of the repertoire occupied by the top 100 clones, with only clones passing a 95% confidence test being retained. Overlap between samples was measured with the Morisita-Horn index, while repertoire diversity was measured with the Simpson index. Held by TCRdb, this immuneACCESS table contains in-frame sequences only and omits some clones. Under half of the omission traces to an unresolved V gene where checked; the cause of the rest is unknown. From that table come the V and J calls and clone size; the DNA was used to work out D and trimming. The sample yields several thousand clones; over 70% were counted once. The ten largest clones add up to 15% to 20% of the sample.

Reading from cysteine to phenylalanine, the CDR3 counts 17 amino acids. CDR3 DNA only is kept here, 51 bases in frame from base 1. For CDR1 and CDR2, the germline V gene (reference sequence) lists LNHNV and YYDKDF. Unmatched junction bases come to 11, with V trimmed by 0 bases and J by 7 bases. This receptor was obtained from an adult with Crohn's disease. The chain links TRBV15 with TRBJ2-2; the central 7 bases match TRBD1. Sequenced input: ileal tissue. The CDR3 here reads CATSRERGRYFGGELFF. The base sequence is TGTGCCACCAGCAGAGAAAGGGGGCGATATTTTGGCGGGGAGCTGTTTTTT.